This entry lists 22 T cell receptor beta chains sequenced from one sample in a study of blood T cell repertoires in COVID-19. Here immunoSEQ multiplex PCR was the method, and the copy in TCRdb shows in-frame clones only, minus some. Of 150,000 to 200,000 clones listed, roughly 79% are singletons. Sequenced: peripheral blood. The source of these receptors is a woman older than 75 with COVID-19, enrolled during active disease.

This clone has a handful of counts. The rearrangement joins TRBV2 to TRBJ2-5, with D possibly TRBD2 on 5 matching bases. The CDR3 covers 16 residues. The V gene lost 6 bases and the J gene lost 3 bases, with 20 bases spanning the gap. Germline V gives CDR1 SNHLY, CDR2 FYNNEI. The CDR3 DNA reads TGTGCCAGCAGCAACCCTGAGGGAGCCATTGAAGAGACCCAGTACTTC. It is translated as CASSNPEGAIEETQYF.

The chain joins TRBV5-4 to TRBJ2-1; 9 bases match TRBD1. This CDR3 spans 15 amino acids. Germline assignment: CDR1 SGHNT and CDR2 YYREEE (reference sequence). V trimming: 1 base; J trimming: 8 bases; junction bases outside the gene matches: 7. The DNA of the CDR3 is TGTGCCAGCAGCTTGAAGGGACAGGGATTTTATGAGCAGTTCTTC. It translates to CASSLKGQGFYEQFF. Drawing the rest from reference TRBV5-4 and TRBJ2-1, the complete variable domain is ETGVTQSPTHLIKTRGQQVTLRCSSQSGHNTVSWYQQALGQGPQFIFQYYREEENGRGNFPPRFSGLQFPNYSSELNVNALELDDSALYLCASSLKGQGFYEQFFGPGTRLTVL.

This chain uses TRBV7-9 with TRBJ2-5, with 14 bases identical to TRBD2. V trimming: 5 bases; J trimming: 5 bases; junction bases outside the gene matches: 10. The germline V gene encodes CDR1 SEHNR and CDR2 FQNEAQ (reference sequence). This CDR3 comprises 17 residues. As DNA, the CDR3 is TGTGCCAGCAGCCGTGGGACTAGCGGGGGCACAGGGGAGACCCAGTACTTC. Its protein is CASSRGTSGGTGETQYF.

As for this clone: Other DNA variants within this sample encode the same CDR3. The CDR3 coding sequence is TGTGCCAGCAGCTTAGCCGGGGGGTCCTCCTACGAGCAGTACTTC. As protein: CASSLAGGSSYEQYF. The chain is built from TRBV7-2 and TRBJ2-7; 7 nucleotides match TRBD2. Germline CDR1 is SGHTA and CDR2 is FQGNSA. The CDR3 has 15 residues. V was clipped by 0 bases and J by 0 bases; unmatched bases: 2. Full variable domain (rest looked up from reference TRBV7-2 and TRBJ2-7): GAGVSQSPSNKVTEKGKDVELRCDPISGHTALYWYRQSLGQGLEFLIYFQGNSAPDKSGLPSDRFSAERTGGSVSTLTIQRTQQEDSAVYLCASSLAGGSSYEQYFGPGTRLTVT.

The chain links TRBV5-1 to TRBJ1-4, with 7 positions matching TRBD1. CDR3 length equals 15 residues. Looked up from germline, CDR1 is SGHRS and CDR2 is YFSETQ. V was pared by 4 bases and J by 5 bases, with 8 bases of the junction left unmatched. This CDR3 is CASSGTGAGNEKLFF. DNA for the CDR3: TGCGCCAGCAGCGGAACAGGGGCAGGGAATGAAAAACTGTTTTTT.

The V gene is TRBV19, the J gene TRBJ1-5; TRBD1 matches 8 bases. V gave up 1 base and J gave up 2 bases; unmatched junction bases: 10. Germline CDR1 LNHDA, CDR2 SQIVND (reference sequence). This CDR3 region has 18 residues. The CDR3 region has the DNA TGTGCCAGTAGTATAGTGGTAGACAGGGGAAAAGGCAATCAGCCCCAGCATTTT. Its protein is CASSIVVDRGKGNQPQHF.

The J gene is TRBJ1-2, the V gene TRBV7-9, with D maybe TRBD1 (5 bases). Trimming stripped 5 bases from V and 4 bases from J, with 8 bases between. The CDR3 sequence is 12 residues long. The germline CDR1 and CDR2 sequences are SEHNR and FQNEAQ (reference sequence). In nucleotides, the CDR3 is TGTGCCAGCAGCGTGGGACTCTATGGCTACACCTTC. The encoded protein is CASSVGLYGYTF.

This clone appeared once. CDR3 sequence: CASSFGGSTEQYF. CDR3 nucleotide sequence: TGTGCCAGCAGTTTCGGCGGGAGCACCGAGCAGTACTTC. The chain combines TRBV28 with TRBJ2-7; 7 bases align to TRBD2. V was pared by 3 bases and J by 6 bases, with 5 bases of the junction left unmatched. This CDR3 has 13 residues. Germline V gene sequence: CDR1 MDHEN, CDR2 SYDVKM.

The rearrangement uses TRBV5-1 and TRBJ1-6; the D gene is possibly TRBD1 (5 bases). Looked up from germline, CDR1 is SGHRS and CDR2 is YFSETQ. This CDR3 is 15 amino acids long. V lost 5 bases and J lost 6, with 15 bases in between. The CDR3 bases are TGCGCCAGCAGTGCGGGGCAGGGTTTTAATTCACCCCTCCACTTT. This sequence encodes CASSAGQGFNSPLHF.

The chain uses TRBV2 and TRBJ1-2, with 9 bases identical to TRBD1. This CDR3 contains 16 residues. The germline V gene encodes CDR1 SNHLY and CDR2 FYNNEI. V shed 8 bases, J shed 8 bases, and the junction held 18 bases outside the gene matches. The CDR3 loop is CASSYGLTGGIEGYTF. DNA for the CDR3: TGTGCCAGCTCGTACGGTTTGACAGGGGGTATTGAGGGCTACACCTTC.

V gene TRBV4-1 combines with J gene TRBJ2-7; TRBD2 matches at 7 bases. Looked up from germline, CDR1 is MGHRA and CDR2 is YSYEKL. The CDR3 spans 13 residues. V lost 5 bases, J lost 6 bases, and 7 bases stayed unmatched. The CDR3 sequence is CASSTRLASEQYF. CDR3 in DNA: TGCGCCAGCAGCACCCGACTAGCCAGCGAGCAGTACTTC.

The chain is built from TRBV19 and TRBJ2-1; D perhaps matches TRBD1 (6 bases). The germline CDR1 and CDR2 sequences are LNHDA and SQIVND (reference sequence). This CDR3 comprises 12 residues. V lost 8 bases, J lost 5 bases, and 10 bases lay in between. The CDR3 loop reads CASWNRDNEQFF. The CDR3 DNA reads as TGTGCCAGTTGGAACAGGGACAATGAGCAGTTCTTC.

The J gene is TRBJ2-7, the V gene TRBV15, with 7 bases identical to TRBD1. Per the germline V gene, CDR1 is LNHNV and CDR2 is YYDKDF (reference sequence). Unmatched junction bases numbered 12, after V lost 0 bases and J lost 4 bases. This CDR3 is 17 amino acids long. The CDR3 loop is CATSRDLPGQKKYEQYF. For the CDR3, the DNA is TGTGCCACCAGCAGAGACCTCCCGGGACAGAAGAAATACGAGCAGTACTTC. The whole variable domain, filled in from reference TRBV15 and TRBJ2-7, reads DAMVIQNPRYQVTQFGKPVTLSCSQTLNHNVMYWYQQKSSQAPKLLFHYYDKDFNNEADTPDNFQSRRPNTSFCFLDIRSPGLGDTAMYLCATSRDLPGQKKYEQYFGPGTRLTVT.

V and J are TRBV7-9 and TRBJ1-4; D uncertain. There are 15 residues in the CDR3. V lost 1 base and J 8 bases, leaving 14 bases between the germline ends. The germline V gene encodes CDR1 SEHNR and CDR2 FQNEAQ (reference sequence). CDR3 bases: TGTGCCAGCAGCTTAGGTGCGGGGTTAAAGGAAAAACTGTTTTTT. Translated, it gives CASSLGAGLKEKLFF.

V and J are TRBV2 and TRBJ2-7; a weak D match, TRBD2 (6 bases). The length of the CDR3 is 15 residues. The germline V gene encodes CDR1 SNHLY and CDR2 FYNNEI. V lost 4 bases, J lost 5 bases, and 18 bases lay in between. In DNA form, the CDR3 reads TGTGCCAGCAGTGGTTTTTATCGGGGGTCGGACGAGCAGTACTTC. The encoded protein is CASSGFYRGSDEQYF.

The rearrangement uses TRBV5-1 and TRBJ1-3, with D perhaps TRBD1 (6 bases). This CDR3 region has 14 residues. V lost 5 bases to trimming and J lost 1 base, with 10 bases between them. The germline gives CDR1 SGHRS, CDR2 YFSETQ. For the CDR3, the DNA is TGCGCCAGCAGGTCGGGACAATCTGGAAACACCATATATTTT. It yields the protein CASRSGQSGNTIYF.

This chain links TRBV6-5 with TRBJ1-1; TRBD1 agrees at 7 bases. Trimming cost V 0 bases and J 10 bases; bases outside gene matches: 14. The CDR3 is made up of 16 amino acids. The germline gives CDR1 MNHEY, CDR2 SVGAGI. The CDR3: CASSYSKGKGARGAFF. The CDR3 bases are TGTGCCAGCAGTTACTCGAAGGGAAAGGGGGCGCGGGGAGCTTTCTTT.

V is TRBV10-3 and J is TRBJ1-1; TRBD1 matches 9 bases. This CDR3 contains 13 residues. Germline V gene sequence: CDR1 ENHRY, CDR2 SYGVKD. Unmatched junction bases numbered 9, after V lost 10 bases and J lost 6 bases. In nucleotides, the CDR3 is TGTGCCACTTTGGTGGACAGGGGCTCTGAAGCTTTCTTT. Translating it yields CATLVDRGSEAFF.

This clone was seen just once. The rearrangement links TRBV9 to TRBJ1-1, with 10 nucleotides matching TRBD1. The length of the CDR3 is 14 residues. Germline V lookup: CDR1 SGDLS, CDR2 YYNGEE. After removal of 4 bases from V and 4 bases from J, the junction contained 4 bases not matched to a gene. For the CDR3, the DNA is TGTGCCAGCAGCAGACAGGGGGCAGGCACTGAAGCTTTCTTT. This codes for CASSRQGAGTEAFF.

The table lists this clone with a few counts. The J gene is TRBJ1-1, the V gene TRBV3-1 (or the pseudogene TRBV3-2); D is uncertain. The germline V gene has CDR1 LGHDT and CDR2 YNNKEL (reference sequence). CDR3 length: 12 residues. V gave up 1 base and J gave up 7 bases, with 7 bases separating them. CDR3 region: CASSQGFIEAFF. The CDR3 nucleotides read TGTGCCAGCAGCCAAGGTTTTATTGAAGCTTTCTTT.

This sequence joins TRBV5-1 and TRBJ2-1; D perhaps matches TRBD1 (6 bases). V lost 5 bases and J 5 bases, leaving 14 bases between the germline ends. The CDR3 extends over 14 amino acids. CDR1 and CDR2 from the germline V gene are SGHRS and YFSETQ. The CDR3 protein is CASRSGQKNNEQFF. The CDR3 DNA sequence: TGCGCCAGCAGGTCCGGACAGAAGAACAATGAGCAGTTCTTC.

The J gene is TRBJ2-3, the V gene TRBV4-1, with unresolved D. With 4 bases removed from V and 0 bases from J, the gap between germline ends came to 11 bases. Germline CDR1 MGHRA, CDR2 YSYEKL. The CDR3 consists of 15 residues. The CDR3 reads CASSPWAASTDTQYF. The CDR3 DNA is TGCGCCAGCAGCCCGTGGGCAGCTAGCACAGATACGCAGTATTTT.